The rows below give T cell receptor beta chains drawn from one sample of a study of post-analysis software for immune sequencing data. TCRdb ran MiXCR on the PCR reads and lists one entry per CDR3 protein. The table lists about 200,000 distinct CDR3 sequences, over 25% of them singletons, with 3% to 4% in the top ten. The sample comprised blood. All receptors come from a girl aged 2-17 years with multiple sclerosis. The CDR3 runs from the conserved cysteine through the conserved F or W. The order of the fields is D gene, V gene, clone size, J gene, CDR3 DNA, CDR3 protein. The D gene is left open where the match is weak. Not every row has a clone size; where given, it reads once, few, many or a size class.

NA	TRBV12-3/TRBV12-4	many	TRBJ1-1	TGTGCCATACGACTGAGCGGGGGGACTGAAGCTTTCTTT	CAIRLSGGTEAFF
NA	TRBV24-1	many	TRBJ2-3	TGTGCCACCAGTGATACTGACTCCACAGATACGCAGTATTTT	CATSDTDSTDTQYF
TRBD2	TRBV6-5	NA	TRBJ2-5	TGTGCCAGAAGTTTCCGGTATAAAGGACTAGGGATCCAAGAGACCCAGTACTTC	CARSFRYKGLGIQETQYF
TRBD1	TRBV7-2	many	TRBJ1-2	TGTGCCAGCAGCTTCCTTCCGGGACAGGGCTATGGCTACACCTTC	CASSFLPGQGYGYTF
NA	TRBV10-3	many	TRBJ1-2	TGTGCCATCAGTGTGGGGCCGGCGGGCTACACCTTC	CAISVGPAGYTF
NA	TRBV12-5	few	TRBJ1-1	TGTGCTAGTGGCCCCCCTATGAACACTGAAGCTTTCTTT	CASGPPMNTEAFF
TRBD2	TRBV7-8	few	TRBJ2-1	TGTGCCAGCAGCTGGGGTAGCGGGATAAATGAGCAGTTCTTC	CASSWGSGINEQFF
NA	TRBV20-1	NA	TRBJ2-3	TGCAGTGCTAGAGATGGCCGAGAAAGCACAGATACGCAGTATTTT	CSARDGRESTDTQYF
NA	TRBV12-3/TRBV12-4	many	TRBJ1-5	TGTGCCAGCAGTGCCTCCTTCCCCCCCGGTCAGCCCCAGCATTTT	CASSASFPPGQPQHF
NA	TRBV4-2	few	TRBJ2-5	TGTGCCAGCAGCCCCGATGCTTACTCGGATACTGAGCAGTACTTC	CASSPDAYSDTEQYF
NA	TRBV28	few	TRBJ2-2	TGTGCCAGCAGTTTTGGATTAACTACCACTTCCTTCACCGGGGAGCTGTTTTTT	CASSFGLTTTSFTGELFF
NA	TRBV20-1	once	TRBJ1-4	TGCAGTGCTACCCGCGGGTCCTCGAATGAAAAACTGTTTTTT	CSATRGSSNEKLFF
NA	TRBV20-1	NA	TRBJ1-6	TGCAGTGCTAGAGACGGGGACCCTAATTCACCCCTCCACTTT	CSARDGDPNSPLHF
TRBD1	TRBV10-3	many	TRBJ2-7	TGTGCCTCCAACTACCCAGGACAGGGGAGCTACGAGCAGTACTTC	CASNYPGQGSYEQYF